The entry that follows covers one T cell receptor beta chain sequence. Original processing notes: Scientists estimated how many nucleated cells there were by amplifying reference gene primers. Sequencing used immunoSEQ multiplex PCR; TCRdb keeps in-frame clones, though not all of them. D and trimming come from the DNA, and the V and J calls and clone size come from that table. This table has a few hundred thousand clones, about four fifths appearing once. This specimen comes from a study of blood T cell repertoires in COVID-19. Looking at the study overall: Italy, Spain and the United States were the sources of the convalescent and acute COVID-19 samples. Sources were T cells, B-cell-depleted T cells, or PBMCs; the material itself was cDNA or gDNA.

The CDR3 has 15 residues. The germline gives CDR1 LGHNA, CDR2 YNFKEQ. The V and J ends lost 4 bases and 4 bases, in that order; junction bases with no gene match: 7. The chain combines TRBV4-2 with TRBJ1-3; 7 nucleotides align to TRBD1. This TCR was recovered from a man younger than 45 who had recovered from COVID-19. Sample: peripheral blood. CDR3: CASSLTQGTGNTIYF. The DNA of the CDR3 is TGTGCCAGCAGCCTTACACAGGGGACCGGAAACACCATATATTTT.